The 2 T cell receptor beta chains presented below share a single source sample, sequenced in a study of CD8+ T cells in alopecia areata. The treatment: oral pan-JAK inhibitor, 5-10 mg twice daily. RNA was extracted and reverse transcribed into cDNA as the sequencing template. Measured with immunoSEQ multiplex PCR; TCRdb has only the in-frame clones, and not every one. The top ten clones hold approximately 2% of a sample with fewer than 350,000 clones, more than 45% of them seen once. The sample in question was CD4+ T cells sorted from blood, obtained at week 24, from a patient treated with tofacitinib. Receptors originate from a human donor with alopecia areata.

The genes are TRBV7-2 and TRBJ2-3; the D is unclear. Trimming left V 5 bases short and J 2 bases short, with 11 bases between. There are 14 residues in the CDR3. The germline V gene encodes CDR1 SGHTA and CDR2 FQGNSA. The CDR3 protein is CASSLPPITDTQYF. CDR3 nucleotide sequence: TGTGCCAGCAGCCTCCCCCCTATCACAGATACGCAGTATTTT. The full variable domain, its missing parts supplied by reference TRBV7-2 and TRBJ2-3, is GAGVSQSPSNKVTEKGKDVELRCDPISGHTALYWYRQSLGQGLEFLIYFQGNSAPDKSGLPSDRFSAERTGGSVSTLTIQRTQQEDSAVYLCASSLPPITDTQYFGPGTRLTVL.

The chain carries TRBV7-2 and TRBJ2-3; 8 bases are a match to TRBD1. With 1 base clipped from V and 4 bases from J, the junction kept 1 base outside the gene matches. Germline CDR1 is SGHTA and CDR2 is FQGNSA. The CDR3 is made up of 14 amino acids. DNA for the CDR3: TGTGCCAGCAGCTTAGGGACAGGGCCAGATACGCAGTATTTT. Translation gives CASSLGTGPDTQYF. Filled out from reference TRBV7-2 and TRBJ2-3, the complete variable domain reads GAGVSQSPSNKVTEKGKDVELRCDPISGHTALYWYRQSLGQGLEFLIYFQGNSAPDKSGLPSDRFSAERTGGSVSTLTIQRTQQEDSAVYLCASSLGTGPDTQYFGPGTRLTVL.